This TCR beta chain was identified during a study of PD-L1 blockade in urothelial cancer. Overall study context: Investigators checked blood 3 weeks (second dose) and 6 weeks after treatment start.

Time point indicated: pretreatment peripheral blood. TCRdb keeps only in-frame clones here, not all; method: immunoSEQ multiplex PCR. The sample carries 68,000 or so clones, roughly four fifths recorded once. Germline values: CDR1 ENHRY, CDR2 SYGVKD. V was trimmed by 0 bases and J by 5 bases, leaving 14 bases between them. The CDR3 spans 15 residues. Here the sequenced sample was PBMCs, taken around atezolizumab (anti-PD-L1) treatment. This receptor was taken from a man aged 70 or older with urothelial cancer. The chain couples TRBV10-3 to TRBJ2-7; D remains ambiguous. The CDR3 sequence is CAISESEVEDHEQYF. The CDR3 DNA reads TGTGCCATCAGTGAGTCAGAGGTCGAAGACCACGAGCAGTACTTC.